This T cell receptor beta chain appears in the sequencing data of a study of cytomegalovirus exposure and HLA in healthy donors. The primer mix had 60 Vbeta and 13 Jbeta primers. The table came from immunoSEQ multiplex PCR; TCRdb's copy has only in-frame clones and leaves some out. The table lists 200,000 to 250,000 clones, around 79% of them singletons, with about 0.23% in the top ten. The material sequenced was PBMCs. This receptor was identified in a girl aged 2 to 10 in good health and CMV-seronegative.

CDR3 DNA sequence: TGCAGCCCCAGGAACAGGGGAGAGGAGACCCAGTACTTC. It encodes CSPRNRGEETQYF. The rearrangement links TRBV29-1 to TRBJ2-5; 7 bases map to TRBD1. J gave up 5 bases and V 8 bases, and 11 bases lay outside the gene matches. The germline V gene encodes CDR1 SQVTM and CDR2 ANQGSEA. The CDR3 loop spans 13 amino acids.